Listed here are 12 T cell receptor beta chains from one sample, sequenced in a study of CD8 T cells in Susac syndrome. The RNA input was roughly 0.45 to 1 ug, and it was reverse transcribed with random hexamers. One entry per CDR3 protein results from TCRdb running MiXCR on the immunoSEQ multiplex PCR reads. The data show 350,000 to 550,000 distinct CDR3 sequences, approximately 85% seen once. The sample taken for sequencing was CD8+ T cells from PBMCs. These receptors all come from a human donor with multiple sclerosis.

This chain connects TRBV6-1 to TRBJ2-1, with D possibly TRBD2 on 6 matching bases. In germline, CDR1 is MNHNS, CDR2 SASEGT. This CDR3 is 16 amino acids long. V shed 3 bases and J shed 0 bases, with 12 bases lying between them. The CDR3: CASSDGGASSYNEQFF. The CDR3 nucleotides read TGTGCCAGCAGTGATGGCGGGGCAAGCTCCTACAATGAGCAGTTCTTC.

The chain joins TRBV5-4 to TRBJ2-5; D call uncertain. Between the trimmed V and J ends, which lost 0 bases and 2 bases, there was a span of 11 bases. This CDR3 comprises 15 residues. The germline CDR1 and CDR2 sequences are SGHNT and YYREEE (reference sequence). CDR3: CASSLDLVGQETQYF. CDR3 nucleotide sequence: TGTGCCAGCAGCTTGGATCTTGTGGGGCAAGAGACCCAGTACTTC.

The chain employs TRBV11-2 and TRBJ2-4; perhaps TRBD2 as D (6 bases). The CDR3 is made up of 11 amino acids. Trimming left V 5 bases short and J 14 bases short, with 13 bases between. Per germline, CDR1 SGHAT and CDR2 FQNNGV. CDR3 protein: CASSPGGLEYF. In DNA, the CDR3 is TGTGCCAGCAGCCCTGGGGGGTTGGAGTACTTC.

This clonotype turned up a few times. The gene calls are TRBV5-4 and TRBJ1-2, with a tentative D call TRBD1 (5 bases). This CDR3 comprises 13 residues. Trimming took 3 bases from V and 1 from J, leaving 7 bases between them. Germline values: CDR1 SGHNT, CDR2 YYREEE (reference sequence). The CDR3 loop is CASSWQGNYGYTF. The CDR3 coding sequence is TGTGCCAGCAGCTGGCAGGGTAACTATGGCTACACCTTC.

The chain carries TRBV9 and TRBJ2-2, with D possibly matching TRBD2 (5 bases). Trimming cost V 1 base and J 1 base, with 8 bases left between them. Looked up from germline, CDR1 is SGDLS and CDR2 is YYNGEE. This CDR3 contains 15 residues. CDR3 amino acids: CASSVLALNTGELFF. CDR3 nucleotides: TGTGCCAGCAGCGTATTAGCGCTGAACACCGGGGAGCTGTTTTTT.

This sequence joins TRBV7-6 and TRBJ2-7; no clear D gene. CDR1 SGHVS and CDR2 FNYEAQ come from the germline V gene. Trimming took off 5 bases at V and 1 base at J, with 12 bases between the two ends. The CDR3 runs to 14 residues. In DNA, the CDR3 is TGTGCCAGCAGCCCCTCAGTTGATTCCTACGAGCAGTACTTC. It codes for CASSPSVDSYEQYF.

As DNA, the CDR3 is TGTGCCTGGAGTGTGAACACCGGGGAGCTGTTTTTT. Amino acid sequence: CAWSVNTGELFF. The chain links TRBV30 to TRBJ2-2; D unclear. This CDR3 contains 12 residues. V was cut by 0 bases and J by 1 base, with 0 bases left in between. Looked up from germline, CDR1 is GTSNPN and CDR2 is SVGIG (reference sequence).

The rearrangement links TRBV27 to TRBJ2-5; no reliable D call. Germline V lookup: CDR1 MNHEY, CDR2 SMNVEV (reference sequence). Deletions cut 5 bases from V and 5 bases from J, with 12 bases between. This CDR3 is built from 13 residues. CDR3 bases: TGTGCCAGCAGTCTCACCGTAATGGAGACCCAGTACTTC. Residues: CASSLTVMETQYF.

The V gene is TRBV27, the J gene TRBJ2-1, with D possibly being TRBD2 (6 bases). V lost 7 bases to trimming and J lost 4 bases, with 14 bases between them. The CDR3 is 14 amino acids. Germline V gives CDR1 MNHEY, CDR2 SMNVEV (reference sequence). CDR3: CASTRLENYNEQFF. For the CDR3, the DNA is TGTGCCAGCACCCGACTAGAAAATTACAATGAGCAGTTCTTC.

The chain joins TRBV11-3 to TRBJ1-1; D might be TRBD1 (6 bases). Germline CDR1 SGHNT, CDR2 YENEEA. The CDR3 contains 13 residues. V was trimmed by 4 bases and J by 5 bases, leaving 11 bases between them. The CDR3 is CASSSTGWTEAFF. CDR3 bases: TGTGCCAGCAGCTCGACAGGATGGACTGAAGCTTTCTTT.

The rearrangement uses TRBV12-3 or TRBV12-4 and TRBJ2-1; D may be TRBD1 or TRBD2 (6 bases each). This CDR3 has 13 residues. V gave up 1 base and J gave up 8 bases, with 9 bases separating them. The CDR3: CASSLGGAYEQFF. CDR3 coding DNA: TGTGCCAGCAGTTTAGGGGGGGCCTATGAGCAGTTCTTC.

V gene TRBV28 combines with J gene TRBJ2-7, with TRBD1 identical over 7 bases. Losses at the gene ends were 3 bases for V and 4 bases for J; bases not matched to a gene: 6. The CDR3 has 14 amino acids. Looked up from germline, CDR1 is MDHEN and CDR2 is SYDVKM. CDR3 residues: CASSFTGQIYEQYF. The CDR3 nucleotides are TGTGCCAGCAGTTTCACGGGACAGATTTACGAGCAGTACTTC.